These 4 T cell receptor beta chains share one sample of origin, sequenced in a study of cytotoxic CD8 clonotypes in ibrutinib-treated CLL. The assay was immunoSEQ multiplex PCR, and TCRdb's table has in-frame clones only and misses some. The repertoire holds 150,000 or so clones, over 75% seen once, with around 2.1% in the top ten. The sample in question was PBMCs, obtained after 24 months of ibrutinib treatment. These receptors were collected from a human donor with chronic lymphocytic leukemia.

The chain is built from TRBV28 and TRBJ2-7; TRBD1 might be the D (5 bases). Per germline, CDR1 MDHEN and CDR2 SYDVKM. The CDR3 is 15 amino acids. V lost 1 base to trimming and J lost 7 bases, with 17 bases between them. The CDR3 here is CASSLYRQRMGEQYF. The CDR3 nucleotides read TGTGCCAGCAGTTTATATCGACAGAGGATGGGGGAGCAGTACTTC.

This chain uses TRBV19 with TRBJ1-1; D perhaps matches TRBD1 (6 bases). The V end was cut by 6 bases, the J end by 7 bases, with 15 bases between. CDR1 is LNHDA and CDR2 is SQIVND in the germline V gene (reference sequence). This CDR3 has 13 amino acids. The CDR3 protein is CASRSGGGGEAFF. CDR3 in DNA: TGTGCCAGTAGATCCGGTGGAGGGGGTGAAGCTTTCTTT. Filled out from reference TRBV19 and TRBJ1-1, the complete variable domain reads DGGITQSPKYLFRKEGQNVTLSCEQNLNHDAMYWYRQDPGQGLRLIYYSQIVNDFQKGDIAEGYSVSREKKESFPLTVTSAQKNPTAFYLCASRSGGGGEAFFGQGTRLTVV.

This chain links TRBV5-8 with TRBJ1-5; D is unclear. The germline CDR1 and CDR2 sequences are SGHTS and YDEGEE. The CDR3 extends over 14 amino acids. The V gene lost 2 bases and the J gene lost 9 bases, with 15 bases spanning the gap. CDR3 sequence reads: CASSFMDDLSPQHF. Written as DNA, the CDR3 is TGTGCCAGCAGCTTTATGGACGACCTATCGCCCCAGCATTTT. Full variable domain (outside the CDR3, taken from reference TRBV5-8 and TRBJ1-5): EAGVTQSPTHLIKTRGQQATLRCSPISGHTSVYWYQQALGLGLQFLLWYDEGEERNRGNFPPRFSGRQFPNYSSELNVNALELEDSALYLCASSFMDDLSPQHFGDGTRLSIL.

The chain combines TRBV2 with TRBJ2-7, with 7 positions matching TRBD2. V lost 3 bases to trimming and J lost 4 bases; unmatched junction nucleotides: 6. The CDR3 covers 14 residues. Germline CDR1 and CDR2: SNHLY and FYNNEI. The CDR3 is CASSEGLAEYEQYF. For the CDR3, the DNA is TGTGCCAGCAGTGAGGGGCTAGCGGAATACGAGCAGTACTTC.